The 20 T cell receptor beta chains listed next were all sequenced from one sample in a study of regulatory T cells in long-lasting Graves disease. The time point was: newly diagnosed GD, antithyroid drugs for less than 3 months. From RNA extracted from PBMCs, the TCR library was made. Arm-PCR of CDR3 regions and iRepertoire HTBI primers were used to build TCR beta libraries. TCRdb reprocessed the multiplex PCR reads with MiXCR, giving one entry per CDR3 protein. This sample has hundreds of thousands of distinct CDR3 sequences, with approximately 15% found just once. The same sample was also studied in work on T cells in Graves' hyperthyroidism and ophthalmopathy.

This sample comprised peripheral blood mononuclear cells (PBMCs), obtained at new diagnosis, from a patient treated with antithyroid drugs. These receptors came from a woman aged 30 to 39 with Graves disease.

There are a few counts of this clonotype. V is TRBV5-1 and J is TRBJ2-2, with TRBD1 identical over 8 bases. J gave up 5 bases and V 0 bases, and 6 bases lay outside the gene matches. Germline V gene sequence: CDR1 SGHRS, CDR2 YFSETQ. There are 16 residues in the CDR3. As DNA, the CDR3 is TGCGCCAGCAGCTTGGCAGGGGGCAGGTGGACCGGGGAGCTGTTTTTT. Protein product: CASSLAGGRWTGELFF.

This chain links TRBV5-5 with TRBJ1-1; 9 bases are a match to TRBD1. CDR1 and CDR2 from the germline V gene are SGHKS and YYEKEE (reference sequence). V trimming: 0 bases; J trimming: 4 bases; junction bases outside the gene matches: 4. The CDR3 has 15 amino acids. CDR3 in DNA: TGTGCCAGCAGCTTGGCCATGGACAGGGGCACTGAAGCTTTCTTT. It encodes CASSLAMDRGTEAFF.

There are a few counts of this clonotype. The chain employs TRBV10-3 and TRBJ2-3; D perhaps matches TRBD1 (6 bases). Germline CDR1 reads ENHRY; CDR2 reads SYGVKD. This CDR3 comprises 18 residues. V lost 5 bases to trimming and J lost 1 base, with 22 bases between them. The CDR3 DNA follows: TGTGCCATCAGTTCCGGAAGACTACAGGGTTGGGGCACAGATACGCAGTATTTT. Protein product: CAISSGRLQGWGTDTQYF.

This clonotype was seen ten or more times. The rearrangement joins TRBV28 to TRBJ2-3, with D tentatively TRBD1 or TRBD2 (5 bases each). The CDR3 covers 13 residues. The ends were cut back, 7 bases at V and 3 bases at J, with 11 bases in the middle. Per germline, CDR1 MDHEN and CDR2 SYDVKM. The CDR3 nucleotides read TGTGCCAGCAAAGACTGGGGGACAGATACGCAGTATTTT. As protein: CASKDWGTDTQYF.

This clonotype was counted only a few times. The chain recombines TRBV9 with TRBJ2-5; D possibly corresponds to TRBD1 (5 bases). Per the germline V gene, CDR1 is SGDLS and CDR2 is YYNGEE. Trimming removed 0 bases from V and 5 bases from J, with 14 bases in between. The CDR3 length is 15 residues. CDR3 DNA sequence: TGTGCCAGCAGCGTAGACCCTGGCAGGGTGGAGACCCAGTACTTC. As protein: CASSVDPGRVETQYF. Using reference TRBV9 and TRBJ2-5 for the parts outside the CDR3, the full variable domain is DSGVTQTPKHLITATGQRVTLRCSPRSGDLSVYWYQQSLDQGLQFLIQYYNGEERAKGNILERFSAQQFPDLHSELNLSSLELGDSALYFCASSVDPGRVETQYFGPGTRLLVL.

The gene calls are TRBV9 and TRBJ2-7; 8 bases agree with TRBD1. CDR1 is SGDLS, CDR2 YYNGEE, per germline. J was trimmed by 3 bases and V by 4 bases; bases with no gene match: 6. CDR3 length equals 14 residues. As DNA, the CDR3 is TGTGCCAGCAGCCTAAAAGACAGGGGCTACGAGCAGTACTTC. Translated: CASSLKDRGYEQYF.

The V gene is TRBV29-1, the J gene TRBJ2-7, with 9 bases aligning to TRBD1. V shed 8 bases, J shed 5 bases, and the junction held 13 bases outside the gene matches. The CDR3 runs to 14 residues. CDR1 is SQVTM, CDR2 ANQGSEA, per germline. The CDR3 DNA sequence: TGCAGCATACTAATCGGGACAGGGTTAAACGAGCAGTACTTC. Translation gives CSILIGTGLNEQYF.

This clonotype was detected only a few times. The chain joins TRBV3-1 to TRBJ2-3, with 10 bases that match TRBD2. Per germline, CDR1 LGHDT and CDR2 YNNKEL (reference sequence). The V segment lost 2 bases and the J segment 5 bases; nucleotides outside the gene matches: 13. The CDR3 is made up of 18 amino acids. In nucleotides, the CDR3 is TGTGCCAGCAGCCAAAGGAAAATAGCGGGAGGTGGAAGAGATACGCAGTATTTT. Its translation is CASSQRKIAGGGRDTQYF.

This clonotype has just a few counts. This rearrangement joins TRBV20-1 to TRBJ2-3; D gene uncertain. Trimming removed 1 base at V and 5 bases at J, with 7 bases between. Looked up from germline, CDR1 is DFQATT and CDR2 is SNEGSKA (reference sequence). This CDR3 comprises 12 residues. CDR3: CSARVGQDTQYF. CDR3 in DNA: TGCAGTGCTAGAGTGGGCCAAGATACGCAGTATTTT.

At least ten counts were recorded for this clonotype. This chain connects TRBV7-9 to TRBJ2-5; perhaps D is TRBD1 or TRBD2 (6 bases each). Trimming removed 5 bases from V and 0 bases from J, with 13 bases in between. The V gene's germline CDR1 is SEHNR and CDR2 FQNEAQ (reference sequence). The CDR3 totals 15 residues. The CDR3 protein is CASSPRGGYQETQYF. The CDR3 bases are TGTGCCAGCAGCCCCCGAGGGGGGTACCAAGAGACCCAGTACTTC.

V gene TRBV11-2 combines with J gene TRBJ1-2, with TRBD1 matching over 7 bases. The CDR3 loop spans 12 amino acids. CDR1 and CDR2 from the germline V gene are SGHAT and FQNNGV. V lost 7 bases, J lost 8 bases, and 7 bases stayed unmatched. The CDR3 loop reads CASKTQGGGYTF. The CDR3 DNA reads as TGTGCCAGCAAGACCCAGGGGGGCGGCTACACCTTC.

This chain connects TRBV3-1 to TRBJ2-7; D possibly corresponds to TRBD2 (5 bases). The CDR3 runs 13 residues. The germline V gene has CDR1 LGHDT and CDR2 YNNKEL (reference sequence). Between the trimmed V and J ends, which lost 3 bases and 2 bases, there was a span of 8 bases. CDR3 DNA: TGTGCCAGCAGCCACGCGGGCGCCTACGAGCAGTACTTC. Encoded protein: CASSHAGAYEQYF.

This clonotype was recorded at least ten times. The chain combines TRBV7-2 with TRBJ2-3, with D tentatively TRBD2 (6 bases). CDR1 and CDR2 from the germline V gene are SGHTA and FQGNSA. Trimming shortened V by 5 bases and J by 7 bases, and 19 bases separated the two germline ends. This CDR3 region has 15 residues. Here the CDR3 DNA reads TGTGCCAGCAGCCCTGCGGGCGGCCGGGGGAATACGCAGTATTTT. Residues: CASSPAGGRGNTQYF.

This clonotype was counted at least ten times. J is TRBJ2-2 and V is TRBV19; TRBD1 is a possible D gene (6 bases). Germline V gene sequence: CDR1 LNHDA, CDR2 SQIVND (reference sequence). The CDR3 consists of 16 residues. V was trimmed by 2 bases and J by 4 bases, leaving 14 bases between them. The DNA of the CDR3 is TGTGCCAGTAGTATAAGGTGGGGGCCGGCCACCGGGGAGCTGTTTTTT. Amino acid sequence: CASSIRWGPATGELFF.

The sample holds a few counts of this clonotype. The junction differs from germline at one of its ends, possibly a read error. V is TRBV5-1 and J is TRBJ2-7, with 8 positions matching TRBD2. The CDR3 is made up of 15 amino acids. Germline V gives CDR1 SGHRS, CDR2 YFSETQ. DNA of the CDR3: TGCGCCAGCAGCGGGGGACTAGTAGCCTCCCACGAGCAGTACTTC. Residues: CASSGGLVASHEQYF.

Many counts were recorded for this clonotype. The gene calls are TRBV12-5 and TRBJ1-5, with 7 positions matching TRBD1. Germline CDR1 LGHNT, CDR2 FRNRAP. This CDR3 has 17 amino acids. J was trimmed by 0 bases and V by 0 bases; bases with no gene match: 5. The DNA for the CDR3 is TGTGCTAGTGGTTTGGTACATGACAGGGCTAGCAATCAGCCCCAGCATTTT. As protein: CASGLVHDRASNQPQHF.

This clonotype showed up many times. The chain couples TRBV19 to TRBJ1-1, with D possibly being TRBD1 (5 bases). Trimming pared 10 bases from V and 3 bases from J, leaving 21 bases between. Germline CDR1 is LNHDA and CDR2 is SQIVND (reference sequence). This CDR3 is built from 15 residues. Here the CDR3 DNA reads TGTGCCACAACCATTTTCAGGGCAGGCGACACTGAAGCTTTCTTT. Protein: CATTIFRAGDTEAFF.

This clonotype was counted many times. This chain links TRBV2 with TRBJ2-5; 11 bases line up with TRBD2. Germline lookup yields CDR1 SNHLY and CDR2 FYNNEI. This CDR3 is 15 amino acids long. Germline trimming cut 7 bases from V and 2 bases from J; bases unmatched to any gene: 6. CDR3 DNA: TGTGCCAGCAACAAACTAGCGGGAGCTCAAGAGACCCAGTACTTC. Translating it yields CASNKLAGAQETQYF.

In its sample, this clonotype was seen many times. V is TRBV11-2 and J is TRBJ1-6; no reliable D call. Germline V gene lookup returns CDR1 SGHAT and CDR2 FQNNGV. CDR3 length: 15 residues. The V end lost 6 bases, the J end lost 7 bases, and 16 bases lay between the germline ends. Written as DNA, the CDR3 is TGTGCCAGCAGACCTAACTTCCTCTTCAATTCACCCCTCCACTTT. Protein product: CASRPNFLFNSPLHF.

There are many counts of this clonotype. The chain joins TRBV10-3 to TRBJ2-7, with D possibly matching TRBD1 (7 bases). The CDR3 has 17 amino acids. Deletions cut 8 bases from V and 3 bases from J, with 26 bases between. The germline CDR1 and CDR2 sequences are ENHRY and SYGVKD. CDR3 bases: TGTGCCATCGGGCCTGGACTTGGCAGGGGGGAGCTCTACGAGCAGTACTTC. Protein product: CAIGPGLGRGELYEQYF.